This entry describes one T cell receptor beta chain. Its matching antigen is unknown. Documented treatment: roughly nine-day PBMC culture with coronavirus spike peptide pools or control peptides (ViraFEST assay). Each well held under 2.5 million PBMCs in IL-2 (about 10 IU/ml) medium with approximately 9.9 ug/ml peptide pools. This specimen comes from a study of vaccination and CD4 T cells after COVID-19. At the Johns Hopkins FTIC core, DNA taken from cultured CD4+ T cells was sequenced by way of the Oncomine TCR Beta short-read assay. The template was genomic DNA from cultured CD4+ T cells. MiXCR was run by TCRdb on the PCR reads, yielding one entry per CDR3 protein. The sample lists 15,000 to 16,000 distinct CDR3 sequences, around 70% occurring once. Points from the study as a whole: Median counts of SARS-CoV-2-reactive clonotypes increased from roughly 22 to 38; this difference was not significant.

Trimming took 6 bases from V and 5 from J, leaving 20 bases between them. This CDR3 is built from 15 residues. Germline V CDR1 and CDR2: DFQATT, SNEGSKA (reference sequence). The genes are TRBV20-1 and TRBJ2-4; D is possibly TRBD1 (6 bases). The sequenced sample consisted of CD4+ T cells from blood, cultured in vitro. The sequence came from a human donor who had recovered from COVID-19. CDR3 residues: CSAPNRDLNQNIQYF. Written as DNA, the CDR3 is TGCAGTGCCCCGAACAGGGACCTAAACCAAAACATTCAGTACTTC.